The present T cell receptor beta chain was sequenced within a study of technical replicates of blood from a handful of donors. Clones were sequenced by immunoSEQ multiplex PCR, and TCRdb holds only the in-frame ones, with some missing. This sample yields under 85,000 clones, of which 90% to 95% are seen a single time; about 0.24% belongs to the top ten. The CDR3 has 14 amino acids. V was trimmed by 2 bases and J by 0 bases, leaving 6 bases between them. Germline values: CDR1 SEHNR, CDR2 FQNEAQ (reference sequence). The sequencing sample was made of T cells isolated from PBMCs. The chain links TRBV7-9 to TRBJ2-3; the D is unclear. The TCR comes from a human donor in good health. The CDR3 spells CASSLWPSTDTQYF. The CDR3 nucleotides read TGTGCCAGCAGCTTATGGCCTAGCACAGATACGCAGTATTTT.